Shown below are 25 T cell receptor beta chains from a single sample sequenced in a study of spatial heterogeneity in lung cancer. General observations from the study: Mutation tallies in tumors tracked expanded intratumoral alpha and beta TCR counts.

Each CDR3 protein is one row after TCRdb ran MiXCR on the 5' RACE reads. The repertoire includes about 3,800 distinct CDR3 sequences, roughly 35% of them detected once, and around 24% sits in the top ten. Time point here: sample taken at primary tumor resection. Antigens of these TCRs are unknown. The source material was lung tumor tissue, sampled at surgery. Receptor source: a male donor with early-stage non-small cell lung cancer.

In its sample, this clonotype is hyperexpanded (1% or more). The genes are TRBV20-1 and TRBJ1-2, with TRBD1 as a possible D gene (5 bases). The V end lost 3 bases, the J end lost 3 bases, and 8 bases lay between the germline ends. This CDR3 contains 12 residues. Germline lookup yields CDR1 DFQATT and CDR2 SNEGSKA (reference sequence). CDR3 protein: CSASREDYGYTF. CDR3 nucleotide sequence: TGCAGTGCTAGCAGGGAAGACTATGGCTACACCTTC.

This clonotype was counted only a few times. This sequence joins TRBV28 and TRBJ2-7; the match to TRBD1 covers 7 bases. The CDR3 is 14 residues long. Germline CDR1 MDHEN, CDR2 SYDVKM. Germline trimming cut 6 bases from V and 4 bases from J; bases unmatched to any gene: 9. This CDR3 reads CASSRRTGAYEQYF. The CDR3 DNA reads TGTGCCAGCAGCCGCCGAACAGGGGCTTACGAGCAGTACTTC.

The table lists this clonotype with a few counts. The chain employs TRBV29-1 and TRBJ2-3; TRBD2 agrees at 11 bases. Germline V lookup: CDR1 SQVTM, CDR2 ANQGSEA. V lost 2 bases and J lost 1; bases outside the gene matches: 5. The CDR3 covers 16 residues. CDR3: CSVEQAGLAGTDTQYF. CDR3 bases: TGCAGCGTTGAACAGGCGGGACTAGCGGGCACAGATACGCAGTATTTT.

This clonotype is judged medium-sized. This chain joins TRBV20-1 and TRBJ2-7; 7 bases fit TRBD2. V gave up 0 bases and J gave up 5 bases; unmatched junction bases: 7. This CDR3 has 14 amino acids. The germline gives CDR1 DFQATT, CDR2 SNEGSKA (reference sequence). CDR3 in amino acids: CSARDWGGLNEQYF. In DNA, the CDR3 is TGCAGTGCTAGAGATTGGGGAGGGCTCAACGAGCAGTACTTC.

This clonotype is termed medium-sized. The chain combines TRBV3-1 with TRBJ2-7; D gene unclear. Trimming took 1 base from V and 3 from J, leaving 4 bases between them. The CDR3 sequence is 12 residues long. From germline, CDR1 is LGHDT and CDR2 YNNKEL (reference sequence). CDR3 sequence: CASSQAGYEQYF. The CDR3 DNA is TGTGCCAGCAGCCAAGCGGGCTACGAGCAGTACTTC.

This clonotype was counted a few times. The CDR3 nucleotides read TGTGCCTGGAGTTCCTCGACCCCCTACGAGCAGTACTTC. Its translation is CAWSSSTPYEQYF. This chain uses TRBV30 with TRBJ2-7; D uncertain. This CDR3 comprises 13 residues. CDR1 GTSNPN and CDR2 SVGIG come from the germline V gene (reference sequence). V lost 2 bases to trimming and J lost 2 bases, with 10 bases between them.

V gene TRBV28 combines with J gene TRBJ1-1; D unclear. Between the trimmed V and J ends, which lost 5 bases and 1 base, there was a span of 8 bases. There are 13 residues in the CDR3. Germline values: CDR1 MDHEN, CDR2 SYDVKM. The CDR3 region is CASSTDGNTEAFF. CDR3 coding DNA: TGTGCCAGCAGTACGGACGGGAACACTGAAGCTTTCTTT.

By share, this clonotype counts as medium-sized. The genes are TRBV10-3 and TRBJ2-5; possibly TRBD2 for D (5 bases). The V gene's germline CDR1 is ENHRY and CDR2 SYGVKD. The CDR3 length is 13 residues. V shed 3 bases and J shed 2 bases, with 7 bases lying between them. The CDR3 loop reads CAISDGEQETQYF. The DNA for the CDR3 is TGTGCCATCAGTGACGGGGAACAAGAGACCCAGTACTTC.

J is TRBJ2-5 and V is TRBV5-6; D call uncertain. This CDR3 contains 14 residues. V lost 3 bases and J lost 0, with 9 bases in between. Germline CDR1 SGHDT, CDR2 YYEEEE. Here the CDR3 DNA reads TGTGCCAGCAGCTCGACTGCGTACCAAGAGACCCAGTACTTC. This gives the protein CASSSTAYQETQYF.

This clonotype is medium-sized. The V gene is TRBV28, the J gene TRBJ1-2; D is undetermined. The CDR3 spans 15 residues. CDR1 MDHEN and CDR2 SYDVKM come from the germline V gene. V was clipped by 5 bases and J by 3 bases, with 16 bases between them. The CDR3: CASSTPGFDYYGYTF. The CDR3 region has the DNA TGTGCCAGCAGTACTCCCGGCTTTGATTACTATGGCTACACCTTC.

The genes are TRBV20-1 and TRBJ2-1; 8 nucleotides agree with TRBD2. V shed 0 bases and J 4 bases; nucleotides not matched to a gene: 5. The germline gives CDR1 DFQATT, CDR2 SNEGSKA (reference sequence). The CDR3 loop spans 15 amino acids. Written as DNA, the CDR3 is TGCAGTGCTAGAGATTGGACGGGAGGGTACAATGAGCAGTTCTTC. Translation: CSARDWTGGYNEQFF.

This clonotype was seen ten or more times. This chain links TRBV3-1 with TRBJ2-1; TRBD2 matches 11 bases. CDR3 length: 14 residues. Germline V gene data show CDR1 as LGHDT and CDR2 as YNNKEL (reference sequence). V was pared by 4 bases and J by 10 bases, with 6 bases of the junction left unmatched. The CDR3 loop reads CASSPGLADREQFF. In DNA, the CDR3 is TGTGCCAGCAGCCCGGGACTAGCGGATCGGGAGCAGTTCTTC.

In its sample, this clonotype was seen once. The CDR3, as DNA: TGCAGCGTTGAAGCCTCTCAGTCGTCCCCCACAGATACGCAGTATTTT. It is translated as CSVEASQSSPTDTQYF. J is TRBJ2-3 and V is TRBV29-1; D is ambiguous. The V end lost 1 base, the J end lost 2 bases, and 16 bases lay between the germline ends. Germline CDR1 and CDR2: SQVTM and ANQGSEA. The CDR3 totals 16 residues.

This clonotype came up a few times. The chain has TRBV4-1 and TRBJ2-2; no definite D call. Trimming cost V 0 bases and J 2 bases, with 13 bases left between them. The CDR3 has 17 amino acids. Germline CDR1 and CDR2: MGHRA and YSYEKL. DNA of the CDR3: TGCGCCAGCAGCCAAGATCCCAGAGGATCAAACACCGGGGAGCTGTTTTTT. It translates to CASSQDPRGSNTGELFF.

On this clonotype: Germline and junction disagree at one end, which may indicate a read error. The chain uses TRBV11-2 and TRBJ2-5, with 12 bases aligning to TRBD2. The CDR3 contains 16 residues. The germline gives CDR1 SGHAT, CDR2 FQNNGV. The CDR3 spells CVSSPGLAGRRETQYF. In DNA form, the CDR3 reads TGTGTCAGCAGCCCAGGACTAGCGGGAAGGAGAGAGACCCAGTACTTC.

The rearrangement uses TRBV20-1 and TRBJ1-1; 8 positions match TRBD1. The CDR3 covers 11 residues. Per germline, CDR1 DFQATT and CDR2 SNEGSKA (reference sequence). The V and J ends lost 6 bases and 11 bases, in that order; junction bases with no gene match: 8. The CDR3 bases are TGCAGTGCCCCAGGACAGGGACGGGCTTTCTTT. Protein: CSAPGQGRAFF.

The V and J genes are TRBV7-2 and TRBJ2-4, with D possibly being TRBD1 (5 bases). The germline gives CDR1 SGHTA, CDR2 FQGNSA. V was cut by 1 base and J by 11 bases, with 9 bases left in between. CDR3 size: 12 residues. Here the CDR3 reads CASSLDWGLQYF. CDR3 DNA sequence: TGTGCCAGCAGCTTAGACTGGGGCCTTCAGTACTTC.

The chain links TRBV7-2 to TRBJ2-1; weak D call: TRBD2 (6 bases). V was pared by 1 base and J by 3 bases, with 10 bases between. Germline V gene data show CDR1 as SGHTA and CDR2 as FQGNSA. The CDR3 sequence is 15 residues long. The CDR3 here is CASSLGLGDYNEQFF. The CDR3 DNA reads TGTGCCAGCAGCTTAGGACTAGGGGACTACAATGAGCAGTTCTTC.

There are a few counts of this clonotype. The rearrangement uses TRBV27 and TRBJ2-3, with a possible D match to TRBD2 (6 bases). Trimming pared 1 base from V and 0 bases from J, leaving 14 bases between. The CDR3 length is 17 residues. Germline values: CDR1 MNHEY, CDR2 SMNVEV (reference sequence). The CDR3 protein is CASSLYPVGRSTDTQYF. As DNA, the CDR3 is TGTGCCAGCAGTTTATACCCGGTTGGGAGGAGCACAGATACGCAGTATTTT.

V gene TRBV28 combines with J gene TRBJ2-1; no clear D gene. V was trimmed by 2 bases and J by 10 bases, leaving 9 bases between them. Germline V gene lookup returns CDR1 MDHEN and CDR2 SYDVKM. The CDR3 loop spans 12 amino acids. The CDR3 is CASSLSSWEQFF. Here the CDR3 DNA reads TGTGCCAGCAGTTTAAGTTCGTGGGAGCAGTTCTTC.

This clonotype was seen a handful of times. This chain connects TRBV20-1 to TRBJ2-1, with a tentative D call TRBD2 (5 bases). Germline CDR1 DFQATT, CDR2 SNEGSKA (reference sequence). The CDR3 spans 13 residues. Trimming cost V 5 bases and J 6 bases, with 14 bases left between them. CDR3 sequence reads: CSADRRRRNEQFF. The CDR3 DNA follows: TGCAGTGCTGACCGCCGGAGGCGCAATGAGCAGTTCTTC.

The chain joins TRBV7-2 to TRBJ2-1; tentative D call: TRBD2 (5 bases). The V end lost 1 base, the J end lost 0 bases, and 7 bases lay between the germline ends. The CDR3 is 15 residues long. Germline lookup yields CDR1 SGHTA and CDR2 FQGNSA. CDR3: CASSLVGSSYNEQFF. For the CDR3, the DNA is TGTGCCAGCAGCTTAGTGGGGAGCTCCTACAATGAGCAGTTCTTC.

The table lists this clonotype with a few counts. The CDR3 bases are TGTGCCATCAACAGTCCAGGGGGAAAAGAGACCCAGTACTTC. Translation gives CAINSPGGKETQYF. This chain uses TRBV15 with TRBJ2-5, with 7 nucleotides matching TRBD1. Germline CDR1 is LNHNV and CDR2 is YYDKDF (reference sequence). The V gene end was trimmed by 10 bases and the J gene end by 3 bases; junction bases not matched to a gene: 11. The CDR3 has 14 amino acids.

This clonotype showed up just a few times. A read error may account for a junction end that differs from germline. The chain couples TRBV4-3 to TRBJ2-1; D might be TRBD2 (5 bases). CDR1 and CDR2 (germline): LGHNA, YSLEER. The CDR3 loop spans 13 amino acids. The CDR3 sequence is CASSEERATPQFF. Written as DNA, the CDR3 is TGCGCCAGCAGCGAAGAGAGGGCGACCCCGCAGTTCTTC.

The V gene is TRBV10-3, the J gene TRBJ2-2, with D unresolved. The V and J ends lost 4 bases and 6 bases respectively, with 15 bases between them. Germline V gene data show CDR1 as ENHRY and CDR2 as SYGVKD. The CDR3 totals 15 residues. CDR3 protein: CAISGTARLSGELFF. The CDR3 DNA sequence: TGTGCCATCAGTGGGACCGCCAGGTTATCCGGGGAGCTGTTTTTT.